Presented here are 26 T cell receptor beta chains from one specimen sequenced in a study of technical replicates of blood from a few donors. Generated by immunoSEQ multiplex PCR, the TCRdb table keeps only in-frame clones and is missing some. This table holds under 95,000 clones, nearly 97% found once. The sequencing sample was made of T cells isolated from PBMCs. All receptors derive from a human donor in good health.

The chain uses TRBV7-6 and TRBJ2-5, with a weak D call TRBD1 (6 bases). V was clipped by 2 bases and J by 1 base, with 17 bases between them. The CDR3 sequence is 17 residues long. CDR1 SGHVS and CDR2 FNYEAQ come from the germline V gene. The CDR3 region has the DNA TGTGCCAGCAGCTTAACCTTGAAGACAGGCCTCCAAGAGACCCAGTACTTC. This translates into CASSLTLKTGLQETQYF. The full variable domain, with the rest looked up from reference TRBV7-6 and TRBJ2-5, is GAGVSQSPRYKVTKRGQDVALRCDPISGHVSLYWYRQALGQGPEFLTYFNYEAQQDKSGLPNDRFSAERPEGSISTLTIQRTEQRDSAMYRCASSLTLKTGLQETQYFGPGTRLLVL.

The chain recombines TRBV5-4 with TRBJ2-7; 11 nucleotides agree with TRBD1. Germline V gene sequence: CDR1 SGHNT, CDR2 YYREEE (reference sequence). The CDR3 totals 16 residues. V lost 5 bases, J lost 0 bases, and 7 bases stayed unmatched. CDR3 bases: TGTGCCAGCAGACTCTCCGGGACAGGGGGCTCCTACGAGCAGTACTTC. Protein sequence: CASRLSGTGGSYEQYF.

The rearrangement uses TRBV19 and TRBJ2-1, with a possible D match to TRBD1 (6 bases). Per germline, CDR1 LNHDA and CDR2 SQIVND (reference sequence). The CDR3 has 17 amino acids. V dropped 0 bases and J dropped 4 bases, with 16 bases sitting between them. For the CDR3, the DNA is TGTGCCAGTAGTATAGAGTTCGGGACAACACTTTACAATGAGCAGTTCTTC. It codes for CASSIEFGTTLYNEQFF.

This chain links TRBV11-2 with TRBJ2-2; 9 bases align to TRBD2. V lost 5 bases to trimming and J lost 2 bases; unmatched junction nucleotides: 6. Germline CDR1 is SGHAT and CDR2 is FQNNGV. The CDR3 runs to 16 residues. The chain's CDR3 is CASSLSGGTNTGELFF. The DNA of the CDR3 is TGTGCCAGCAGCCTTAGCGGGGGAACTAACACCGGGGAGCTGTTTTTT.

This chain uses TRBV28 with TRBJ1-4; D is unclear. The CDR3 loop spans 14 amino acids. Germline CDR1 MDHEN, CDR2 SYDVKM. Trimming shortened V by 4 bases and J by 3 bases, and 9 bases separated the two germline ends. The CDR3 nucleotides read TGTGCCAGCAGTTCCGAGATTCCTAATGAAAAACTGTTTTTT. It yields the protein CASSSEIPNEKLFF.

The J gene is TRBJ2-7, the V gene TRBV12-5; 7 bases fit TRBD2. This CDR3 has 14 amino acids. Per the germline V gene, CDR1 is LGHNT and CDR2 is FRNRAP. V shed 4 bases and J 3 bases; nucleotides not matched to a gene: 6. CDR3 loop: CASGYGGVGYEQYF. The CDR3 DNA sequence: TGTGCTAGTGGTTATGGGGGGGTGGGCTACGAGCAGTACTTC.

This sequence joins TRBV7-8 and TRBJ2-7, with TRBD1 as a possible D gene (6 bases). The CDR3 spans 16 residues. Deletions cut 2 bases from V and 6 bases from J, with 20 bases between. Germline V gene lookup returns CDR1 SGHVS and CDR2 FQNEAQ. The CDR3 DNA reads TGTGCCAGCAGCTTAAAGGTGGACCCAGGGGAAAGCGAGCAGTACTTC. It codes for CASSLKVDPGESEQYF.

This chain connects TRBV11-2 to TRBJ2-2, with TRBD2 matching over 8 bases. Germline V lookup: CDR1 SGHAT, CDR2 FQNNGV. This CDR3 region has 17 residues. Trimming removed 4 bases from V and 0 bases from J; junction bases left unmatched: 7. CDR3 loop: CASSSIAGQANTGELFF. The CDR3 DNA sequence: TGTGCCAGCAGCTCCATAGCGGGACAAGCGAACACCGGGGAGCTGTTTTTT. Complete variable domain (other parts from reference TRBV11-2 and TRBJ2-2): EAGVAQSPRYKIIEKRQSVAFWCNPISGHATLYWYQQILGQGPKLLIQFQNNGVVDDSQLPKDRFSAERLKGVDSTLKIQPAKLEDSAVYLCASSSIAGQANTGELFFGEGSRLTVL.

This chain uses TRBV28 with TRBJ2-1; TRBD2 is a possible D gene (6 bases). CDR3 length: 16 amino acids. CDR1 and CDR2 (germline): MDHEN, SYDVKM. V gave up 4 bases and J gave up 0 bases, with 13 bases separating them. The CDR3 protein is CASSSRERTSYNEQFF. CDR3 DNA: TGTGCCAGCAGTTCTCGGGAGCGGACCTCCTACAATGAGCAGTTCTTC.

The chain uses TRBV2 and TRBJ1-6; 7 bases match TRBD1. The V segment lost 2 bases and the J segment 13 bases; nucleotides outside the gene matches: 14. Germline V CDR1 and CDR2: SNHLY, FYNNEI. The CDR3 sequence is 16 residues long. CDR3 loop: CASSEWLAGGGFPLHF. The CDR3, as DNA: TGTGCCAGCAGTGAATGGCTGGCAGGGGGAGGATTCCCCCTCCACTTT.

V is TRBV27 and J is TRBJ2-1; 7 nucleotides agree with TRBD1. The junction had 7 bases not matched to a gene; V was cut back by 3 bases and J by 8 bases. The CDR3 length is 14 residues. Germline V gene lookup returns CDR1 MNHEY and CDR2 SMNVEV (reference sequence). In nucleotides, the CDR3 is TGTGCCAGCAGTTTCGTTGGGACAGCATATGAGCAGTTCTTC. Its translation is CASSFVGTAYEQFF.

The chain employs TRBV4-1 and TRBJ2-1; possible D gene TRBD1, 6 bases. The CDR3 is 12 residues long. V was pared by 6 bases and J by 9 bases, with 12 bases between. Germline V gene lookup returns CDR1 MGHRA and CDR2 YSYEKL. The CDR3 nucleotides are TGCGCCAGCAGTCGTCAAGGGGGTGAGCAGTTCTTC. Translated: CASSRQGGEQFF.

V usage is TRBV19 and J usage is TRBJ1-2; maybe TRBD1 (6 bases). CDR1 is LNHDA, CDR2 SQIVND, per germline (reference sequence). This CDR3 spans 15 amino acids. Between the trimmed V and J ends, which lost 5 bases and 8 bases, there was a span of 21 bases. This CDR3 reads CASSPDSFEYRGYTF. CDR3 bases: TGTGCCAGTAGTCCGGACAGTTTCGAGTACCGAGGCTACACCTTC.

The V call is TRBV27, the J call TRBJ1-2, with D hard to call. In germline, CDR1 is MNHEY, CDR2 SMNVEV (reference sequence). The CDR3 contains 13 residues. V lost 3 bases, J lost 7 bases, and 12 bases lay in between. The CDR3 DNA reads as TGTGCCAGCAGTTTTCTAATTCCCCGTGGCTACACCTTC. This encodes CASSFLIPRGYTF.

The chain links TRBV7-6 to TRBJ1-5; D uncertain. There are 13 residues in the CDR3. The V end was cut by 1 base, the J end by 3 bases, with 4 bases between. Germline CDR1 and CDR2: SGHVS and FNYEAQ. CDR3 region: CASSLGINQPQHF. For the CDR3, the DNA is TGTGCCAGCAGCTTAGGTATCAATCAGCCCCAGCATTTT.

The V and J genes are TRBV27 and TRBJ2-3, with TRBD2 as a possible D gene (6 bases). V gave up 3 bases and J gave up 1 base, with 14 bases separating them. Germline V gives CDR1 MNHEY, CDR2 SMNVEV (reference sequence). The CDR3 extends over 16 amino acids. This CDR3 is CASSLYGPGGTDTQYF. The CDR3 nucleotides read TGTGCCAGCAGTTTGTACGGGCCGGGGGGCACAGATACGCAGTATTTT.

V and J are TRBV6-5 and TRBJ2-7, with 8 bases that match TRBD1. The V segment lost 0 bases and the J segment 3 bases; nucleotides outside the gene matches: 1. CDR1 and CDR2 from the germline V gene are MNHEY and SVGAGI. The CDR3 loop spans 14 amino acids. CDR3 coding DNA: TGTGCCAGCAGTTACTCAGACAGGGGCTACGAGCAGTACTTC. Protein: CASSYSDRGYEQYF.

CDR3 residues: CASSEYGGGTEAFF. The DNA for the CDR3 is TGTGCCAGCAGTGAATATGGGGGGGGGACTGAAGCTTTCTTT. The chain links TRBV25-1 to TRBJ1-1, with TRBD1 as a possible D gene (5 bases). Germline loops: CDR1 MGHDK, CDR2 SYGVNS. The CDR3 runs 14 residues. The V end lost 0 bases, the J end lost 5 bases, and 10 bases lay between the germline ends. The variable domain in full, with the rest retrieved from reference TRBV25-1 and TRBJ1-1, is EADIYQTPRYLVIGTGKKITLECSQTMGHDKMYWYQQDPGMELHLIHYSYGVNSTEKGDLSSESTVSRIRTEHFPLTLESARPSHTSQYLCASSEYGGGTEAFFGQGTRLTVV.

The CDR3 loop is CASSSGTGNQPQHF. The CDR3 bases are TGTGCCAGCAGCTCAGGGACAGGCAATCAGCCCCAGCATTTT. The chain carries TRBV13 and TRBJ1-5; 7 nucleotides align to TRBD1. Looked up from germline, CDR1 is PRHDT and CDR2 is FYEKMQ (reference sequence). Germline trimming cut 4 bases from V and 2 bases from J; bases unmatched to any gene: 2. The CDR3 loop spans 14 amino acids.

The chain uses TRBV20-1 and TRBJ1-1, with D tentatively TRBD1 (5 bases). Trimming removed 0 bases from V and 8 bases from J, with 7 bases in between. Germline CDR1 and CDR2: DFQATT and SNEGSKA (reference sequence). This CDR3 is 11 amino acids long. The CDR3 bases are TGCAGTGCTAGAGACCAGGGAGAAGCTTTCTTT. Its protein product is CSARDQGEAFF.

The V gene is TRBV6-6, the J gene TRBJ2-5, with D possibly TRBD1 on 6 matching bases. This CDR3 is 14 amino acids long. Germline V gene data show CDR1 as MNHNY and CDR2 as SVGAGI (reference sequence). Trimming shortened V by 8 bases and J by 2 bases, and 15 bases separated the two germline ends. Written as DNA, the CDR3 is TGTGCCAGCGCCCGACAGGCACCTCAAGAGACCCAGTACTTC. Translation: CASARQAPQETQYF.

The chain carries TRBV28 and TRBJ2-7; 9 bases agree with TRBD1. V was pared by 5 bases and J by 1 base, with 3 bases of the junction left unmatched. The CDR3 is 14 residues long. The germline V gene encodes CDR1 MDHEN and CDR2 SYDVKM. CDR3 nucleotide sequence: TGTGCCAGCAGTCCCGGGACAGGGTCCTACGAGCAGTACTTC. It codes for CASSPGTGSYEQYF.

This chain uses TRBV29-1 with TRBJ1-5; D is perhaps TRBD1 (5 bases). The germline CDR1 and CDR2 sequences are SQVTM and ANQGSEA. V lost 7 bases and J lost 0, with 28 bases in between. This CDR3 has 19 residues. This CDR3 reads CSGEGPGPSRLYSNQPQHF. The CDR3 bases are TGCAGCGGTGAGGGGCCAGGGCCCTCTCGTCTATATAGCAATCAGCCCCAGCATTTT.

The V call is TRBV5-4, the J call TRBJ2-4; 7 bases are shared with TRBD1. Germline trimming cut 0 bases from V and 6 bases from J; bases unmatched to any gene: 9. CDR1 is SGHNT and CDR2 is YYREEE in the germline V gene (reference sequence). This CDR3 has 16 amino acids. CDR3 region: CASSLGDSHLRNIQYF. The CDR3 DNA follows: TGTGCCAGCAGCTTGGGGGACAGCCACTTGCGAAACATTCAGTACTTC.

V usage is TRBV5-1 and J usage is TRBJ2-5, with D perhaps matching TRBD1 (6 bases). V lost 4 bases and J lost 5, with 15 bases in between. Per the germline V gene, CDR1 is SGHRS and CDR2 is YFSETQ. The CDR3 has 14 residues. The CDR3 is CASSLTGLWETQYF. In DNA, the CDR3 is TGCGCCAGCAGCCTCACAGGGTTGTGGGAGACCCAGTACTTC.

V gene TRBV18 combines with J gene TRBJ1-4; D possibly corresponds to TRBD1 (6 bases). The CDR3 contains 14 residues. Trimming pared 3 bases from V and 8 bases from J, leaving 13 bases between. Germline lookup yields CDR1 KGHSH and CDR2 LQKENI. In DNA, the CDR3 is TGTGCCAGCTCACCTACCGGGACATACGAAAAACTGTTTTTT. The encoded protein is CASSPTGTYEKLFF.